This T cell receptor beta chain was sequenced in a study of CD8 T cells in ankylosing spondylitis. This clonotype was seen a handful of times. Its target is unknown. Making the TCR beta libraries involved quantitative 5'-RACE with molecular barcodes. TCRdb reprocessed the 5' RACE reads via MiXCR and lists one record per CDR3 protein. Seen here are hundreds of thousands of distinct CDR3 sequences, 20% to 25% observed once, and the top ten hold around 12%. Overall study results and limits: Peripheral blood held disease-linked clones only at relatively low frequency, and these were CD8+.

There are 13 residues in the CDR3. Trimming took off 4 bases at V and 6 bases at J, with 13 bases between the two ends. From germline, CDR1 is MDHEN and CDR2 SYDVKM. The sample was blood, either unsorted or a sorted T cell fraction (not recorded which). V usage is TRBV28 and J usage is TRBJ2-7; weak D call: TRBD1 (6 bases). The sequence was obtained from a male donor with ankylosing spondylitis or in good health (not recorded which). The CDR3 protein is CASSSTGFREQYF. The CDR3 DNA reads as TGTGCCAGCAGTTCTACAGGGTTTCGCGAGCAGTACTTC.